These 29 T cell receptor beta chains share one sample of origin, sequenced in a study of blood T cells in healthy people across ages. It was with a sample-barcoded 5' primer and a J-beta primer mix that a second PCR of roughly 6 to 12 cycles was run. Via MiXCR, TCRdb re-called the 5' RACE reads, giving one row per CDR3 protein. The table lists about 1.4 million distinct CDR3 sequences, almost 60% of them singletons. The sequenced sample consisted of blood. The receptors stem from a man aged 18-30 years in good health.

This chain joins TRBV7-8 and TRBJ2-1; D is ambiguous. Per germline, CDR1 SGHVS and CDR2 FQNEAQ. The CDR3 totals 14 residues. With 0 bases removed from V and 8 bases from J, the gap between germline ends came to 11 bases. CDR3 protein: CASSLATGLHEQFF. CDR3 in DNA: TGTGCCAGCAGCTTAGCGACGGGCTTACATGAGCAGTTCTTC.

The V and J genes are TRBV4-3 and TRBJ2-7; 10 bases are shared with TRBD1. V shed 1 base, J shed 5 bases, and the junction held 8 bases outside the gene matches. CDR3 size: 16 residues. Germline CDR1 reads LGHNA; CDR2 reads YSLEER. The CDR3 DNA reads TGCGCCAGCAGCCAAGGGCTGGGACAGGGGTCCCACGAGCAGTACTTC. It specifies CASSQGLGQGSHEQYF.

This clonotype appeared a few times. The chain links TRBV20-1 to TRBJ2-7; D might be TRBD1 (6 bases). Deletions cut 1 base from V and 8 bases from J, with 12 bases between. Germline assignment: CDR1 DFQATT and CDR2 SNEGSKA (reference sequence). The CDR3 is 12 amino acids. Written as DNA, the CDR3 is TGCAGTGCTAGAGTCACAGGGTTACAGCAGTACTTC. This codes for CSARVTGLQQYF.

The chain combines TRBV20-1 with TRBJ2-5, with D possibly matching TRBD1 (6 bases). The end of the DNA aligns better with TRBJ2-7, so the J call may be wrong. Germline V gene sequence: CDR1 DFQATT, CDR2 SNEGSKA (reference sequence). CDR3 length: 13 amino acids. The CDR3 region has the DNA TGCAGTGCTATGTCGGACAGCTTCTACGAGCAGTACTTC. Its protein is CSAMSDSFYEQYF.

J is TRBJ2-7 and V is TRBV6-5; maybe TRBD1 (10 bases). The V and J ends lost 5 bases and 2 bases respectively, with 19 bases between them. Germline lookup yields CDR1 MNHEY and CDR2 SVGAGI. CDR3 length equals 16 residues. In DNA, the CDR3 is TGTGCCAGCAGTCGACAGGGGGCTAGCGGGACCTACGAGCAGTACTTC. Translation gives CASSRQGASGTYEQYF.

The rearrangement joins TRBV12-3 or TRBV12-4 to TRBJ2-2; tentatively, D is TRBD1 (6 bases). The V end lost 6 bases, the J end lost 7 bases, and 18 bases lay between the germline ends. The CDR3 is made up of 15 amino acids. CDR3 nucleotides: TGTGCCAGCAGCCGACCGGGACACCCCGGCGGGGAGCTGTTTTTT. Its translation is CASSRPGHPGGELFF.

This clonotype was counted only a few times. CDR3 region: CASSFDGEETQYF. The CDR3 bases are TGTGCCAGCAGTTTCGACGGGGAAGAGACCCAGTACTTC. V is TRBV6-6 and J is TRBJ2-5; D perhaps matches TRBD2 (5 bases). The CDR3 has 13 residues. Per the germline V gene, CDR1 is MNHNY and CDR2 is SVGAGI (reference sequence). V was shortened by 4 bases and J by 3 bases, with 9 bases between the two germline ends.

Only a few counts were recorded for this clonotype. The gene calls are TRBV7-9 and TRBJ2-1, with D unclear. Between the trimmed V and J ends, which lost 6 bases and 6 bases, there was a span of 12 bases. CDR3 length: 13 residues. From germline, CDR1 is SEHNR and CDR2 FQNEAQ (reference sequence). In nucleotides, the CDR3 is TGTGCCAGCAGACTTGGGTCCGTCAATGAGCAGTTCTTC. Its protein is CASRLGSVNEQFF.

This clonotype was detected ten times or more. This chain joins TRBV10-3 and TRBJ1-4; D not certain. Trimming took 10 bases from V and 0 from J, leaving 12 bases between them. This CDR3 has 14 amino acids. Germline CDR1 ENHRY, CDR2 SYGVKD. This chain's CDR3 is CATAQVATNEKLFF. In DNA, the CDR3 is TGTGCCACCGCCCAGGTTGCAACTAATGAAAAACTGTTTTTT.

The rearrangement uses TRBV5-1 and TRBJ2-2; D not resolved. CDR1 SGHRS and CDR2 YFSETQ come from the germline V gene. V dropped 0 bases and J dropped 6 bases, with 12 bases sitting between them. The CDR3 loop spans 15 amino acids. The CDR3 sequence: CASSLDQAGAGELFF. The CDR3 bases are TGCGCCAGCAGCTTGGACCAGGCTGGGGCCGGGGAGCTGTTTTTT. Using reference TRBV5-1 and TRBJ2-2 for the parts outside the CDR3, the full variable domain is KAGVTQTPRYLIKTRGQQVTLSCSPISGHRSVSWYQQTPGQGLQFLFEYFSETQRNKGNFPGRFSGRQFSNSRSEMNVSTLELGDSALYLCASSLDQAGAGELFFGEGSRLTVL.

This sequence joins TRBV4-1 and TRBJ1-5; D is ambiguous. Germline V gene sequence: CDR1 MGHRA, CDR2 YSYEKL. V lost 1 base and J 3 bases, leaving 10 bases between the germline ends. CDR3 length: 15 residues. The DNA of the CDR3 is TGCGCCAGCAGCCAAGTAGGCAGTTACAATCAGCCCCAGCATTTT. Its protein is CASSQVGSYNQPQHF.

V is TRBV13 and J is TRBJ2-1, with TRBD2 matching 8 bases. CDR3 length: 15 residues. Germline V gene data show CDR1 as PRHDT and CDR2 as FYEKMQ (reference sequence). With V trimmed by 5 bases and J by 5 bases, 8 bases remained unmatched. This chain's CDR3 is CASSDPGLEDNEQFF. The CDR3 DNA reads TGTGCCAGCAGCGACCCGGGACTAGAGGACAATGAGCAGTTCTTC.

This clonotype was picked up a small number of times. V gene TRBV7-2 combines with J gene TRBJ2-6; D gene uncertain. The V gene's germline CDR1 is SGHTA and CDR2 FQGNSA. This CDR3 has 14 amino acids. V lost 7 bases, J lost 0 bases, and 7 bases lay in between. The CDR3 DNA sequence: TGTGCCAGCACTGCGGACTCTGGGGCCAACGTCCTGACTTTC. This encodes CASTADSGANVLTF.

The chain uses TRBV20-1 and TRBJ2-7; possibly TRBD2 for D (6 bases). In germline, CDR1 is DFQATT, CDR2 SNEGSKA (reference sequence). The V end lost 4 bases, the J end lost 1 base, and 26 bases lay between the germline ends. There are 18 residues in the CDR3. The CDR3 sequence is CSAKASDSRDFFSYEQYF. The CDR3 coding sequence is TGCAGTGCTAAAGCGTCGGATTCCCGGGACTTTTTTTCCTACGAGCAGTACTTC.

CDR3 DNA: TGTGCCAGCGCGGGTATTGGTGAAAAACTGTTTTTT. Residues: CASAGIGEKLFF. The chain combines TRBV2 with TRBJ1-4; D is unresolved. This CDR3 contains 12 residues. Per germline, CDR1 SNHLY and CDR2 FYNNEI. Trimming left V 8 bases short and J 7 bases short, with 11 bases between.

The chain has TRBV7-9 and TRBJ2-1; D gene uncertain. The CDR3 spans 13 residues. V lost 2 bases and J 5 bases, leaving 7 bases between the germline ends. The germline gives CDR1 SEHNR, CDR2 FQNEAQ (reference sequence). CDR3 DNA sequence: TGTGCCAGCAGCTTATCTCTGGACAATGAGCAGTTCTTC. Its translation is CASSLSLDNEQFF.

The chain has TRBV3-1 and TRBJ2-1; maybe TRBD2 (6 bases). The CDR3 has 17 amino acids. V was cut by 3 bases and J by 2 bases, with 17 bases left in between. CDR1 and CDR2 from the germline V gene are LGHDT and YNNKEL (reference sequence). CDR3 protein: CASSHKTGGNAYNEQFF. In DNA form, the CDR3 reads TGTGCCAGCAGCCACAAGACTGGGGGGAACGCCTACAATGAGCAGTTCTTC.

The rearrangement joins TRBV6-2 or TRBV6-3 to TRBJ2-7, with TRBD1 matching 7 bases. CDR3 length equals 15 residues. Trimming at V came to 7 bases and at J to 0 bases, leaving 9 bases not matched to a gene. Germline V gene data show CDR1 as MNHEY and CDR2 as SVGEGT. The CDR3 DNA reads as TGTGCCAGCACCCTCGGACAGGTCTACTCCTACGAGCAGTACTTC. Translation: CASTLGQVYSYEQYF.

The rearrangement links TRBV28 to TRBJ1-1; D call uncertain. Germline-derived CDR1 and CDR2 are MDHEN and SYDVKM. The CDR3 loop spans 13 amino acids. V lost 3 bases to trimming and J lost 5 bases, with 10 bases between them. CDR3 sequence reads: CASSFFFRTEAFF. DNA of the CDR3: TGTGCCAGCAGTTTCTTTTTTCGTACTGAAGCTTTCTTT.

This clonotype was detected a few times. The gene calls are TRBV27 and TRBJ1-2; 8 nucleotides match TRBD1. J lost 1 base, V lost 5 bases, and 6 bases had no gene match. This CDR3 has 15 residues. Looked up from germline, CDR1 is MNHEY and CDR2 is SMNVEV (reference sequence). In DNA, the CDR3 is TGTGCCAGCAGTCGACAGGGGCGGGGTAACTATGGCTACACCTTC. This encodes CASSRQGRGNYGYTF.

The chain recombines TRBV12-3 or TRBV12-4 with TRBJ1-5; D perhaps matches TRBD1 (5 bases). Trimming cost V 5 bases and J 11 bases, with 10 bases left between them. CDR3 length: 11 amino acids. The chain's CDR3 is CASSQGDAQHF. Here the CDR3 DNA reads TGTGCCAGCAGTCAGGGAGATGCCCAGCATTTT.

V is TRBV14 and J is TRBJ2-6; D is uncertain. V was trimmed by 7 bases and J by 2 bases, leaving 6 bases between them. This CDR3 has 13 residues. Germline-derived CDR1 and CDR2 are SGHDN and FVKESK. The CDR3 DNA sequence: TGTGCCAGCACCTCTGCTGGGGCCAACGTCCTGACTTTC. It yields the protein CASTSAGANVLTF.

This chain joins TRBV7-9 and TRBJ2-7; a possible D gene is TRBD1 (5 bases). The V gene's germline CDR1 is SEHNR and CDR2 FQNEAQ (reference sequence). V gave up 2 bases and J gave up 3 bases, with 11 bases separating them. CDR3 length equals 14 residues. CDR3 loop: CASSLPFDSYEQYF. CDR3 DNA: TGTGCCAGCAGCTTACCCTTTGACAGCTACGAGCAGTACTTC.

The chain employs TRBV20-1 and TRBJ2-5; TRBD1 agrees at 7 bases. The J call could be wrong; TRBJ2-7 is a better fit for the DNA end. The CDR3 totals 14 residues. CDR1 and CDR2 (germline): DFQATT, SNEGSKA (reference sequence). The chain's CDR3 is CSPSSRQGVNEQYF. The CDR3 bases are TGCAGTCCGAGTTCCCGACAGGGAGTGAACGAGCAGTACTTC.

The chain carries TRBV2 and TRBJ1-4; D is uncertain. The germline V gene has CDR1 SNHLY and CDR2 FYNNEI. CDR3 length: 15 amino acids. The V gene lost 3 bases and the J gene lost 0 bases, with 8 bases spanning the gap. The CDR3 is CASSDGRTTNEKLFF. The CDR3 coding sequence is TGTGCCAGCAGTGACGGCCGGACAACTAATGAAAAACTGTTTTTT.

The table lists this clonotype with a few counts. The chain uses TRBV20-1 and TRBJ2-1; 7 nucleotides line up with TRBD2. This CDR3 has 13 amino acids. Germline lookup yields CDR1 DFQATT and CDR2 SNEGSKA (reference sequence). The J segment lost 3 bases and the V segment lost 3 bases, leaving 2 bases of the junction unmatched. CDR3 nucleotides: TGCAGTGCTAGGGGGGGGGGCTACAATGAGCAGTTCTTC. Translation: CSARGGGYNEQFF.

This rearrangement joins TRBV11-2 to TRBJ1-1; TRBD1 might be the D (6 bases). The V end was cut by 7 bases, the J end by 5 bases, with 14 bases between. Germline V lookup: CDR1 SGHAT, CDR2 FQNNGV. The CDR3 sequence is 13 residues long. CDR3 in amino acids: CASKGGSPTEAFF. The CDR3, as DNA: TGTGCCAGCAAGGGGGGGTCCCCAACTGAAGCTTTCTTT.

This clonotype showed up just a few times. The chain links TRBV11-2 to TRBJ2-1; tentatively, D is TRBD1 (7 bases). This CDR3 has 15 amino acids. Germline lookup yields CDR1 SGHAT and CDR2 FQNNGV. The ends were cut back, 1 base at V and 8 bases at J, with 15 bases in the middle. Here the CDR3 DNA reads TGTGCCAGCAGCTTAGTTCGGCAGGGGGGCGATGAGCAGTTCTTC. This translates into CASSLVRQGGDEQFF.

The V gene is TRBV20-1, the J gene TRBJ1-2; a weak D match, TRBD1 (6 bases). CDR3 length equals 13 residues. Germline lookup yields CDR1 DFQATT and CDR2 SNEGSKA (reference sequence). The V and J ends lost 3 bases and 6 bases respectively, with 14 bases between them. The CDR3 spells CSASRRQDNGYTF. Here the CDR3 DNA reads TGCAGTGCTAGCCGGAGACAGGACAATGGCTACACCTTC.